This T cell receptor beta chain was found in a study of blood T cell repertoires in COVID-19. The length of the CDR3 is 15 residues. Germline CDR1 reads SGHNT; CDR2 reads YYREEE (reference sequence). The junction had 7 bases not matched to a gene; V was cut back by 4 bases and J by 1 base. Profiled with immunoSEQ multiplex PCR; TCRdb holds only in-frame clones, not every one. The sample has roughly 20,000 clones; roughly 90% are singletons. Material: peripheral blood. The V and J genes are TRBV5-4 and TRBJ2-5; 7 positions match TRBD1. This TCR was recovered from a man aged 65 to 85 with active COVID-19. The CDR3: CASSVDRAAQETQYF. CDR3 nucleotides: TGTGCCAGCAGCGTCGACAGGGCAGCCCAAGAGACCCAGTACTTC.